The following is a T cell receptor beta chain sequence with its context. Method: immunoSEQ multiplex PCR; TCRdb's copy keeps in-frame clones and lacks some. The repertoire consists of under 50,000 clones, with about 90% occurring once and the leading ten covering about 9.4%. This entry is derived from a study of control samples from healthy donors and cancer patients. Material for sequencing was PBMCs. The sequence derives from a woman aged 60-75 years with lung cancer.

CDR3 amino acids: CASSFYRAGLYNEQFF. DNA of the CDR3: TGTGCCAGCAGTTTTTACAGGGCTGGTCTCTACAATGAGCAGTTCTTC. The chain joins TRBV27 to TRBJ2-1, with TRBD1 as a possible D gene (6 bases). The CDR3 is 16 amino acids. V lost 3 bases to trimming and J lost 3 bases, with 15 bases between them. CDR1 MNHEY and CDR2 SMNVEV come from the germline V gene (reference sequence).